Sequencing of this TCR beta chain was carried out in a study of blood T cell repertoires in COVID-19. TCRdb's table, derived via immunoSEQ multiplex PCR, lists solely in-frame clones and lacks some. The table records about 370,000 clones, roughly 90% of them present only once. Germline loops: CDR1 MNHNY, CDR2 SVGAGI (reference sequence). Trimming removed 6 bases at V and 0 bases at J, with 3 bases between. CDR3 size: 12 residues. This clonotype was sampled from a woman under 40 with COVID-19, enrolled during active disease. Sequenced material: peripheral blood. The V and J genes are TRBV6-6 and TRBJ2-1; D remains ambiguous. The CDR3 sequence: CASSLSYNEQFF. The CDR3 DNA is TGTGCCAGCAGCCTCTCCTACAATGAGCAGTTCTTC.